Shown below are 17 T cell receptor beta chains from a single sample sequenced in a study of control samples from healthy donors and cancer patients. Generated by immunoSEQ multiplex PCR, the TCRdb table keeps only in-frame clones and is missing some. The sample includes roughly 18,000 clones, around 84% of them seen just once. The sample taken for sequencing was PBMCs. These TCRs come from a woman in her seventies with colorectal cancer.

The V gene is TRBV20-1, the J gene TRBJ2-5; a weak D match, TRBD1 (7 bases). The CDR3 length is 11 residues. Germline values: CDR1 DFQATT, CDR2 SNEGSKA (reference sequence). Trimming took off 6 bases at V and 4 bases at J, with 9 bases between the two ends. Here the CDR3 reads CSAQGGETQYF. Here the CDR3 DNA reads TGCAGTGCCCAGGGGGGAGAGACCCAGTACTTC.

The rearrangement uses TRBV29-1 and TRBJ1-2, with a possible D match to TRBD1 (5 bases). V lost 7 bases and J 3 bases, leaving 12 bases between the germline ends. Germline V lookup: CDR1 SQVTM, CDR2 ANQGSEA. This CDR3 comprises 12 residues. The DNA of the CDR3 is TGCAGCGCCGGGGGTCGGGACTATGGCTACACCTTC. This gives the protein CSAGGRDYGYTF.

The gene calls are TRBV3-1 (or the pseudogene TRBV3-2) and TRBJ2-5; D is possibly TRBD2 (6 bases). The germline CDR1 and CDR2 sequences are LGHDT and YNNKEL (reference sequence). The CDR3 has 15 residues. Trimming took off 4 bases at V and 1 base at J, with 13 bases between the two ends. The CDR3: CASSPGGTPQETQYF. CDR3 DNA sequence: TGTGCCAGCAGCCCCGGCGGGACCCCCCAAGAGACCCAGTACTTC.

The chain carries TRBV4-3 and TRBJ2-4; D is perhaps TRBD2 (8 bases). Germline loops: CDR1 LGHNA, CDR2 YSLEER. Deletions cut 1 base from V and 0 bases from J, with 25 bases between. The CDR3 totals 21 residues. CDR3 protein: CASSQAGEGAGGRLAKNIQYF. CDR3 sequence (DNA): TGCGCCAGCAGCCAAGCGGGAGAGGGGGCGGGGGGACGACTAGCCAAAAACATTCAGTACTTC.

The V call is TRBV14, the J call TRBJ1-4; D is unclear. Germline V gene lookup returns CDR1 SGHDN and CDR2 FVKESK. The CDR3 consists of 18 residues. V was trimmed by 4 bases and J by 0 bases, leaving 18 bases between them. CDR3 coding DNA: TGTGCCAGCAGCCTCCCGATAGGATCCAGCGCAACTAATGAAAAACTGTTTTTT. It encodes CASSLPIGSSATNEKLFF.

The chain joins TRBV21-1 to TRBJ2-2; the D call of TRBD2 is as the table states it, not checked on the DNA. TRBV21-1 corresponds to a pseudogene. The CDR3 sequence is 20 residues long. CDR3 nucleotide sequence: TGTGCCAGCAGCAAACCGAGTTCCGGGACTAGCGGGGGCAACACCGGGGAGCTGTTTTTT. Its protein product is CASSKPSSGTSGGNTGELFF.

This rearrangement joins TRBV19 to TRBJ1-6; no clear D. Germline-derived CDR1 and CDR2 are LNHDA and SQIVND (reference sequence). This CDR3 spans 12 amino acids. V was cut by 5 bases and J by 8 bases, with 7 bases left in between. In nucleotides, the CDR3 is TGTGCCAGTAGTCCCGCGCATTCACCCCTCCACTTT. Translation gives CASSPAHSPLHF.

About this clone: One junction end does not reproduce the germline sequence, and a read error may be involved. V gene TRBV7-7 combines with J gene TRBJ2-2; TRBD2 matches at 7 bases. In germline, CDR1 is SSHAT, CDR2 FNYEAQ (reference sequence). CDR3 size: 16 residues. The CDR3 loop is CASSASSGQLAGELFF. The CDR3 region has the DNA TGTGCTAGCAGCGCCTCTAGCGGCCAGCTGGCCGGGGAGCTGTTTTTT.

The chain is built from TRBV5-1 and TRBJ2-7, with no clear D. CDR1 SGHRS and CDR2 YFSETQ come from the germline V gene. Deletions cut 4 bases from V and 6 bases from J, with 11 bases between. The CDR3 is made up of 12 amino acids. CDR3 loop: CASSVGTGEQYF. The CDR3 coding sequence is TGCGCCAGCAGCGTCGGCACTGGCGAGCAGTACTTC. Together with reference TRBV5-1 and TRBJ2-7, the CDR3 gives the full variable domain: KAGVTQTPRYLIKTRGQQVTLSCSPISGHRSVSWYQQTPGQGLQFLFEYFSETQRNKGNFPGRFSGRQFSNSRSEMNVSTLELGDSALYLCASSVGTGEQYFGPGTRLTVT.

The chain links TRBV7-2 to TRBJ1-1; D ambiguous. Germline V CDR1 and CDR2: SGHTA, FQGNSA. The CDR3 contains 12 residues. The V end lost 5 bases, the J end lost 0 bases, and 4 bases lay between the germline ends. The CDR3 nucleotides are TGTGCCAGCAGCCTAATGAACACTGAAGCTTTCTTT. It codes for CASSLMNTEAFF.

This clone was seen a few times. The chain uses TRBV10-3 and TRBJ2-3; no definite D call. Germline V gene lookup returns CDR1 ENHRY and CDR2 SYGVKD. The length of the CDR3 is 15 residues. V dropped 3 bases and J dropped 3 bases, with 13 bases sitting between them. CDR3 DNA sequence: TGTGCCATCAGTGAAAAAAACTCCTTGACAGATACGCAGTATTTT. Its protein is CAISEKNSLTDTQYF.

The chain links TRBV3-1 (or the pseudogene TRBV3-2) to TRBJ2-5; D is unresolved. The germline V and J ends were trimmed by 3 bases and 1 base, with 9 bases remaining between them. The CDR3 consists of 14 residues. Per germline, CDR1 LGHDT and CDR2 YNNKEL (reference sequence). CDR3 sequence: CASSHSGRQETQYF. The CDR3 DNA sequence: TGTGCCAGCAGCCATTCCGGGCGCCAAGAGACCCAGTACTTC.

The V gene is TRBV6-5, the J gene TRBJ2-2; D not certain. Germline CDR1 reads MNHEY; CDR2 reads SVGAGI. With 0 bases removed from V and 6 bases from J, the gap between germline ends came to 8 bases. The CDR3 is made up of 14 amino acids. Written as DNA, the CDR3 is TGTGCCAGCAGTTACTCGGCTGCGCCCGGGGAGCTGTTTTTT. Translating gives CASSYSAAPGELFF.

The rearrangement joins TRBV7-9 to TRBJ2-7; D not certain. Trimming removed 5 bases at V and 3 bases at J, with 5 bases between. There are 11 residues in the CDR3. Germline assignment: CDR1 SEHNR and CDR2 FQNEAQ (reference sequence). The CDR3 is CASSPSYEQYF. CDR3 nucleotide sequence: TGTGCCAGCAGCCCAAGCTACGAGCAGTACTTC.

This rearrangement joins TRBV5-4 to TRBJ1-1; 9 positions agree with TRBD1. CDR1 and CDR2 (germline): SGHNT, YYREEE (reference sequence). CDR3 length: 15 amino acids. V gave up 3 bases and J gave up 3 bases; unmatched junction bases: 6. The CDR3 loop reads CASSSPGTGHTEAFF. The CDR3 DNA follows: TGTGCCAGCAGCTCCCCCGGGACAGGGCACACTGAAGCTTTCTTT.

V usage is TRBV9 and J usage is TRBJ2-7, with 8 bases matching TRBD1. Trimming removed 3 bases from V and 3 bases from J; junction bases left unmatched: 5. The CDR3 consists of 14 residues. Germline values: CDR1 SGDLS, CDR2 YYNGEE. The CDR3 loop is CASSANRGDYEQYF. The CDR3 region has the DNA TGTGCCAGCAGCGCAAACAGGGGGGACTACGAGCAGTACTTC.

The J gene is TRBJ1-5, the V gene TRBV5-6; D is undetermined. CDR1 and CDR2 from the germline V gene are SGHDT and YYEEEE. There are 13 residues in the CDR3. The V gene lost 5 bases and the J gene lost 4 bases, with 10 bases spanning the gap. CDR3 nucleotides: TGTGCCAGCAGTCCCAGTCTTAATCAGCCCCAGCATTTT. It specifies CASSPSLNQPQHF.